The 9 T cell receptor beta chains below were found in one sample sequenced in a study of T cell clonotyping in hematopoietic cell transplantation. As for time point: recipient sample about 28 days before transplant, after cytoreduction. This table comes from immunoSEQ multiplex PCR, and its TCRdb copy is limited to in-frame clones, with some not included. Counted here are roughly 30,000 clones, approximately 80% occurring once; the ten biggest clones make up about 6.8%. The specimen was peripheral blood mononuclear cells, collected before stem cell transplant. All receptors come from a woman aged 25 to 45 with chronic myeloid leukemia. Some clones in this sample may be carry-over from other donors' samples.

This chain links TRBV30 with TRBJ1-5, with 11 positions matching TRBD1. With 7 bases clipped from V and 6 bases from J, the junction kept 5 bases outside the gene matches. This CDR3 is 13 amino acids long. Germline V CDR1 and CDR2: GTSNPN, SVGIG (reference sequence). The CDR3 is CASGQGATQPQHF. CDR3 sequence (DNA): TGTGCCTCCGGACAGGGGGCGACTCAGCCCCAGCATTTT.

The chain links TRBV5-6 to TRBJ2-7, with a tentative D call TRBD1 (5 bases). The CDR3 runs to 12 residues. V lost 6 bases, J lost 0 bases, and 7 bases lay in between. Germline CDR1 and CDR2: SGHDT and YYEEEE. Written as DNA, the CDR3 is TGTGCCAGCACCGACAGCTCCTACGAGCAGTACTTC. Its protein product is CASTDSSYEQYF.

This clone was detected only a few times. J is TRBJ1-2 and V is TRBV2; TRBD1 is a possible D gene (5 bases). Deletions cut 6 bases from V and 2 bases from J, with 10 bases between. Germline V gene data show CDR1 as SNHLY and CDR2 as FYNNEI. This CDR3 comprises 13 residues. The CDR3 DNA reads as TGTGCCAGCAGGAAAGGGGCCAACTATGGCTACACCTTC. It codes for CASRKGANYGYTF.

This chain links TRBV9 with TRBJ2-1; TRBD2 matches 8 bases. The germline V gene encodes CDR1 SGDLS and CDR2 YYNGEE. The CDR3 is 15 amino acids. V shed 4 bases, J shed 1 base, and the junction held 4 bases outside the gene matches. DNA for the CDR3: TGTGCCAGCAGCCGAACGGGGGGGTCCTACAATGAGCAGTTCTTC. Residues: CASSRTGGSYNEQFF.

This CDR3 is CASSLGTRGLDGYTF. CDR3 coding DNA: TGTGCCAGCAGCTTAGGGACCAGGGGTCTGGATGGCTACACCTTC. V gene TRBV7-6 combines with J gene TRBJ1-2, with TRBD1 as a possible D gene (6 bases). Germline V gene lookup returns CDR1 SGHVS and CDR2 FNYEAQ. Trimming removed 1 base at V and 6 bases at J, with 15 bases between. The CDR3 is 15 residues long. Full variable domain (missing parts from reference TRBV7-6 and TRBJ1-2): GAGVSQSPRYKVTKRGQDVALRCDPISGHVSLYWYRQALGQGPEFLTYFNYEAQQDKSGLPNDRFSAERPEGSISTLTIQRTEQRDSAMYRCASSLGTRGLDGYTFGSGTRLTVV.

The rearrangement uses TRBV5-6 and TRBJ1-3; D remains unclear. Trimming took 0 bases from V and 4 from J, leaving 11 bases between them. Germline assignment: CDR1 SGHDT and CDR2 YYEEEE. The CDR3 consists of 15 residues. CDR3 residues: CASSLGRARGNTIYF. For the CDR3, the DNA is TGTGCCAGCAGCTTGGGACGCGCCCGCGGAAACACCATATATTTT.

CDR3 sequence (DNA): TGTGCCAGCAGCGCGGACGGGAACACTGAAGCTTTCTTT. Amino acids: CASSADGNTEAFF. This chain links TRBV2 with TRBJ1-1; D remains ambiguous. V was clipped by 6 bases and J by 1 base, with 9 bases between them. CDR3 length: 13 residues. CDR1 SNHLY and CDR2 FYNNEI come from the germline V gene.

The rearrangement joins TRBV28 to TRBJ1-4; 9 bases map to TRBD1. CDR1 is MDHEN and CDR2 is SYDVKM in the germline V gene. J lost 8 bases, V lost 2 bases, and 3 bases had no gene match. The CDR3 totals 14 residues. This CDR3 reads CASSLRDRVEKLFF. The CDR3, as DNA: TGTGCCAGCAGTTTAAGGGACAGGGTAGAAAAACTGTTTTTT. The entire variable domain, with the rest obtained from reference TRBV28 and TRBJ1-4, is as follows: DVKVTQSSRYLVKRTGEKVFLECVQDMDHENMFWYRQDPGLGLRLIYFSYDVKMKEKGDIPEGYSVSREKKERFSLILESASTNQTSMYLCASSLRDRVEKLFFGSGTQLSVL.

This clone has a single count. The rearrangement uses TRBV14 and TRBJ1-2, with D perhaps TRBD1 (6 bases). Trimming took 1 base from V and 6 from J, leaving 12 bases between them. Per germline, CDR1 SGHDN and CDR2 FVKESK. The CDR3 spans 14 residues. For the CDR3, the DNA is TGTGCCAGCAGCCAAGCCGGGACAAGAAATGGCTACACCTTC. It is translated as CASSQAGTRNGYTF. The entire variable domain, with the rest obtained from reference TRBV14 and TRBJ1-2, is as follows: EAGVTQFPSHSVIEKGQTVTLRCDPISGHDNLYWYRRVMGKEIKFLLHFVKESKQDESGMPNNRFLAERTGGTYSTLKVQPAELEDSGVYFCASSQAGTRNGYTFGSGTRLTVV.